The sequence of this T cell receptor (beta chain) was determined in a study of monozygotic twins with inflammatory bowel disease (dated by TCRdb to the late 2010s). Concerning the study at large: The full study comprised 28 monozygotic twin pairs: nine German pairs (four IBD-concordant, five IBD-discordant) and 19 IBD-discordant Danish pairs. Within discordant pairs, disease-associated traits were sought mainly by comparing IBD patients with their genetically identical healthy co-twins. Each individual had, on average, about 151 000 unique TCRalpha sequences and 181 000 unique TCRbeta sequences available for analysis. Study-wide findings and limitations: Background noise and inter-individual variability may have been introduced into the repertoires by the differing immunosuppressive treatments among patients. Distinction between different T cell subtypes could not be achieved in the analysis. Compared with healthy twins, IBD patients shared fewer clonotypes with other individuals, and the difference was most pronounced in patients with signs of disease activity. No difference in repertoire similarity was observed between concordant and discordant twins, possibly owing to limited statistical power. The results gave no support for a single strong signal or clonotype linked to IBD. TCRbeta repertoire diversity, by inverse Simpson index, was decreased in IBD patients compared with their healthy co-twins.

As concerns this clonotype: The antigen it binds to is not known.

A roughly 2.5 ml peripheral blood sample was drawn into PAXgene tubes per donor and stored at -80°C. Total RNA was isolated from whole blood with the PAXgene blood miRNA kit on an automated QIAcube, without T cell sorting. Peripheral blood from monozygotic twin pairs, either concordant or discordant for inflammatory bowel disease, underwent deep TCRalpha and TCRbeta repertoire profiling that used unique molecular barcoding. Smoking habits were recorded for all twin pairs, and each individual was classified as a current, former or never smoker. Libraries were made using 5' RACE. Preparation of each TCR library used about 4,000 ng of total RNA. For each sample, cDNA synthesis with SMARTScribe reverse transcriptase was split into eight separate reactions. During cDNA synthesis, unique molecular identifiers containing a 6-nucleotide sample barcode were introduced by template switching. Two nested PCRs of about 15 and 9 cycles amplified the TCRalpha and TCRbeta cDNA, and bead purification followed each PCR. Before amplification, the cDNA was treated with uracil DNA-glycosylase and purified using the QIAquick PCR purification kit. In the second PCR, Illumina TruSeq-compatible adapters and sample-specific barcodes were added. Library quality and concentration were assessed using TapeStation and Qubit, and about 5.2 ng of each library was pooled. Sequencing of pooled libraries was carried out on an Illumina HiSeq2500 single-index Rapid Run using 2 x 100 bp reads and custom sequencing primers. As for the original processing: PCR and sequencing errors were corrected by UMI-based consensus assembly using MiGEC version 1.2.6. MiXCR version 2.1.1 was used for V(D)J alignment, clonotype assembly and CDR3 extraction. To normalise gene usage, clonotype sharing and MAIT/NKT TCR abundance, the top 1000, 10 000 and 20 000 clonotypes in each sample were analysed. Diversity was computed as the inverse Simpson index with the vegan R package after downsampling to 27 000 UMIs. Statistical testing used paired Mann-Whitney U tests on the discordant twin pairs and applied Benjamini-Hochberg correction for multiple testing. TCRdb reprocessed the sequencing reads and holds a single record per CDR3 protein sequence, with no DNA. These V and J calls rely on TCRdb rather than the paper's analysis. This sample's table lists roughly 200,000 distinct CDR3 sequences. The top ten clones comprise 6% to 9% of the sample.

The CDR3, from cysteine to phenylalanine, totals 15 residues. Only the protein sequence is given. The germline V gene gives CDR1 as SGHRS and CDR2 as YFSETQ. The sequencing sample was made of blood. This receptor was obtained from a human donor with ulcerative colitis or Crohn's disease, or a healthy co-twin of an affected twin (not recorded which). The chain joins TRBV5-1 to TRBJ2-7; the TCRdb D gene call, TRBD2, has no DNA to confirm it. CDR3 loop: CASSLGGPAVPEQYF. Where the CDR3 stops, the reference TRBV5-1 and TRBJ2-7 genes take over; the full variable domain is KAGVTQTPRYLIKTRGQQVTLSCSPISGHRSVSWYQQTPGQGLQFLFEYFSETQRNKGNFPGRFSGRQFSNSRSEMNVSTLELGDSALYLCASSLGGPAVPEQYFGPGTRLTVT.